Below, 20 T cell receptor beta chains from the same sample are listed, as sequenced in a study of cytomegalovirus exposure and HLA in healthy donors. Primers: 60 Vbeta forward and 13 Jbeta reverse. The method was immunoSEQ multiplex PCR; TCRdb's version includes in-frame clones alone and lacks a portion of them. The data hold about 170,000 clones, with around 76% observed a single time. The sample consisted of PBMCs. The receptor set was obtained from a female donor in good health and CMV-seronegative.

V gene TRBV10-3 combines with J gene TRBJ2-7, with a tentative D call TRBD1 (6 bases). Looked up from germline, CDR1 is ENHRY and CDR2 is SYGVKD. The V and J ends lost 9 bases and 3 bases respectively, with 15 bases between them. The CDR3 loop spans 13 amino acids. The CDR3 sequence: CAISLRGNYEQYF. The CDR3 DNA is TGTGCCATTTCTCTCAGGGGAAACTACGAGCAGTACTTC.

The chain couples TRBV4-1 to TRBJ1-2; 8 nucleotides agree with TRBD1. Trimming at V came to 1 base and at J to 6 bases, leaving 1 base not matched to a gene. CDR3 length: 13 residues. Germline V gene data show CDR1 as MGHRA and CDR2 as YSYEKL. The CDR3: CASSQATGDGYTF. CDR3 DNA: TGCGCCAGCAGCCAAGCGACAGGGGATGGCTACACCTTC.

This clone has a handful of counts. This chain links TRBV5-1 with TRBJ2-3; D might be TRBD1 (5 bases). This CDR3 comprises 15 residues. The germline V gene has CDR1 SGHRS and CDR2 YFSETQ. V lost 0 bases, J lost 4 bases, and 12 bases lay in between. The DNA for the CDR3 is TGCGCCAGCAGCTTGGAGGGGCACGGAGCAGATACGCAGTATTTT. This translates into CASSLEGHGADTQYF.

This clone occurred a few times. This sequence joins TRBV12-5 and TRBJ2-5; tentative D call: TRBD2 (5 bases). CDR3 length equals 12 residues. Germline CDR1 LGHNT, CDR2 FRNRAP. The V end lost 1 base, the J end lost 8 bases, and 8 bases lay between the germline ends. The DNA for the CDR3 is TGTGCTAGTGGTTTGGGGGGAGTAACCCAGTACTTC. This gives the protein CASGLGGVTQYF.

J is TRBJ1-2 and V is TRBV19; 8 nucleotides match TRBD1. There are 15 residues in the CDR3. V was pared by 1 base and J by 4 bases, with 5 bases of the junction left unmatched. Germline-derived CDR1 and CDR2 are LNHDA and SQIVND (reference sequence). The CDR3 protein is CASSIGTGSPYGYTF. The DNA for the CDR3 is TGTGCCAGTAGTATAGGGACAGGGAGCCCCTATGGCTACACCTTC.

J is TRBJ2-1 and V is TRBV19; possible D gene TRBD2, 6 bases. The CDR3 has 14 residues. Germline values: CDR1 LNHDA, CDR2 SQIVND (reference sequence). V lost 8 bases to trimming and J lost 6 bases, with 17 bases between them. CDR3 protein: CASDPGRDPNEQFF. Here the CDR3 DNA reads TGTGCCAGTGATCCCGGGCGGGACCCCAATGAGCAGTTCTTC.

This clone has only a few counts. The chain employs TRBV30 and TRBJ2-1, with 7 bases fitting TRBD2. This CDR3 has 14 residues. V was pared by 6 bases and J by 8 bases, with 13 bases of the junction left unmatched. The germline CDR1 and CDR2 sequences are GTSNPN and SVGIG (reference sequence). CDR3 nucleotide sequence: TGTGCCTGCGGATGGGGGAGGGCTGGGGATGAGCAGTTCTTC. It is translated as CACGWGRAGDEQFF.

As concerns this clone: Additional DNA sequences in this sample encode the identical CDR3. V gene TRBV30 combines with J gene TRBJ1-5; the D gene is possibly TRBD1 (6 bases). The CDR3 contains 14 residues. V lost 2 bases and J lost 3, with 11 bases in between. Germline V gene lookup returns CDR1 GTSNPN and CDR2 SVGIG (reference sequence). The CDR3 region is CAWSPTGINQPQHF. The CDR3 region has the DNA TGTGCCTGGAGTCCGACAGGAATCAATCAGCCCCAGCATTTT.

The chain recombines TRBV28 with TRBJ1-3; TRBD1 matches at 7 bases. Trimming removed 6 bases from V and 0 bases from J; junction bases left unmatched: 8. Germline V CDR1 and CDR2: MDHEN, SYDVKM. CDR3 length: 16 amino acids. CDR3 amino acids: CASRRFDRVSGNTIYF. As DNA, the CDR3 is TGTGCCAGCAGAAGGTTCGACAGGGTCTCTGGAAACACCATATATTTT.

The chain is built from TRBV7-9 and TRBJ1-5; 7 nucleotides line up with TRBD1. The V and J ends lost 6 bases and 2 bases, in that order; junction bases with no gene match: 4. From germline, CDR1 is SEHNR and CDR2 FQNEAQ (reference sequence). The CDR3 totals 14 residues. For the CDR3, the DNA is TGTGCCAGCAGTCTCGGACAGGGCAATCAGCCCCAGCATTTT. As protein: CASSLGQGNQPQHF.

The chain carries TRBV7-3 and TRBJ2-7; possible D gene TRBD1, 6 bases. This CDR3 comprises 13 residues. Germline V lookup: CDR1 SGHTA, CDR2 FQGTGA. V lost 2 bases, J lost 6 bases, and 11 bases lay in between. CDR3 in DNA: TGTGCCAGCAGCTTACAGGGGCCGGGCGAGCAGTACTTC. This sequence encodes CASSLQGPGEQYF.

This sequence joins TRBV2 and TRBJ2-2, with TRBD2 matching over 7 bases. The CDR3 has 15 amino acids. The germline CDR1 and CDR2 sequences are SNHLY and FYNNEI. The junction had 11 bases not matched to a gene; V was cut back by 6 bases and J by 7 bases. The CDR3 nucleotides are TGTGCCAGCAGGCCTTTGGGGGAGGGCGGCGGGGAGCTGTTTTTT. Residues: CASRPLGEGGGELFF.

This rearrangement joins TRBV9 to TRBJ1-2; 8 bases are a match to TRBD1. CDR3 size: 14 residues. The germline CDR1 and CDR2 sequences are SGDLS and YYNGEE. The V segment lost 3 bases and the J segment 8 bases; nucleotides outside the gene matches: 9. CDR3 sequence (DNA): TGTGCCAGCAGCGCCGGAGGACAGGGCAGGGGCTACACCTTC. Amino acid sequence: CASSAGGQGRGYTF.

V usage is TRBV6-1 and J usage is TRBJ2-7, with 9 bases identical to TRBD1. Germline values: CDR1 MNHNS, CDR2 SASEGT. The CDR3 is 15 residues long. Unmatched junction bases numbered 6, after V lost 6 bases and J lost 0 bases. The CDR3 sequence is CASRKMGQGSYEQYF. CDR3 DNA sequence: TGTGCCAGCAGAAAGATGGGACAGGGCTCCTACGAGCAGTACTTC.

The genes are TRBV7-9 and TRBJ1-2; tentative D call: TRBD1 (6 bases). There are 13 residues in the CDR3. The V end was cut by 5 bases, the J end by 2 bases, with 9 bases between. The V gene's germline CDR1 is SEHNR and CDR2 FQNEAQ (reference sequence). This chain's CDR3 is CASSAGQNYGYTF. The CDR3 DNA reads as TGTGCCAGCAGCGCTGGACAGAACTATGGCTACACCTTC.

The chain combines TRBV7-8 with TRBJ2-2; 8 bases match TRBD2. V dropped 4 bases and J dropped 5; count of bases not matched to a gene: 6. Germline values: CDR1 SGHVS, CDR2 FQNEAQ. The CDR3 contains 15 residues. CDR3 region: CASSSPGGATGELFF. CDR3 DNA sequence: TGTGCCAGCAGCTCCCCGGGGGGGGCGACCGGGGAGCTGTTTTTT.

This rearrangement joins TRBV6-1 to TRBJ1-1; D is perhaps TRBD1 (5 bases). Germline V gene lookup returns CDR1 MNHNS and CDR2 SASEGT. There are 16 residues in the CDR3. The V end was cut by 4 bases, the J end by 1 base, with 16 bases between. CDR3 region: CASSAGQTTGNTEAFF. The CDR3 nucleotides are TGTGCCAGCAGTGCCGGACAAACTACGGGGAACACTGAAGCTTTCTTT.

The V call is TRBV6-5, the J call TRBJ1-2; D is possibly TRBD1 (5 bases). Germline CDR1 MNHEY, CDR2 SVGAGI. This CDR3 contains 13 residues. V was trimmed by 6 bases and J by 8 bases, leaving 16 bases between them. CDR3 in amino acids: CASRLGEGGGYTF. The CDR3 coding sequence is TGTGCCAGCAGACTAGGGGAGGGAGGCGGCTACACCTTC.

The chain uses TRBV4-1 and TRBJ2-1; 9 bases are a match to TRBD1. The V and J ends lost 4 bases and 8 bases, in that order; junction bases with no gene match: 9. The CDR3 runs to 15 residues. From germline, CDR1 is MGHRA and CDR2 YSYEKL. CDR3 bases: TGCGCCAGCAGCCGCGCCGGGACAGGGAATCATGAGCAGTTCTTC. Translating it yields CASSRAGTGNHEQFF.

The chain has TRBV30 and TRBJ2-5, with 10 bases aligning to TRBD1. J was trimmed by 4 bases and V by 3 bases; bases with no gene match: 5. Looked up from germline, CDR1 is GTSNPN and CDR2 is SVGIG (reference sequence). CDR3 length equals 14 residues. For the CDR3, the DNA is TGTGCCTGGAGCCGGGACAGGGGAACAGAGACCCAGTACTTC. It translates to CAWSRDRGTETQYF. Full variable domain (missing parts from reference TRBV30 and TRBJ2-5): SQTIHQWPATLVQPVGSPLSLECTVEGTSNPNLYWYRQAAGRGLQLLFYSVGIGQISSEVPQNLSASRPQDRQFILSSKKLLLSDSGFYLCAWSRDRGTETQYFGPGTRLLVL.